This is a list of T cell receptor beta chains from one sample in a study of CD8 T cells in Susac syndrome. Each CDR3 protein is one row after TCRdb ran MiXCR on the immunoSEQ multiplex PCR reads. The sample contains under 200,000 distinct CDR3 sequences, 94% of which appear only once. The sequenced sample was CD4+ T cells from PBMCs. The receptors were gathered from a human donor with Susac syndrome. CDR3s include the opening cysteine and the closing phenylalanine or tryptophan. A D gene is named only where the DNA matches it firmly. Expanded clones are given a class, and other clones once, few, many or no size at all.

j_call,clone_size,cdr3_length,v_call,d_call,cdr3_nt,cdr3_aa
TRBJ2-7,NA,15,TRBV20-1,NA,TGCAGTGCTAGAGTTCCCAGCGGAGGTAACTACGAGCAGTACTTC,CSARVPSGGNYEQYF
TRBJ2-3,NA,11,TRBV20-1,NA,TGCAGTGCTAGAGAGGGGAATACGCAGTATTTT,CSAREGNTQYF
TRBJ2-1,NA,15,TRBV10-3,TRBD1,TGTGCCATCAGTTCGGACAGGGGGTCCTACAATGAGCAGTTCTTC,CAISSDRGSYNEQFF
TRBJ2-5,NA,14,TRBV20-1,NA,TGCAGTGCCCAAGGGGGGGGCAAGGGGGAGACCCAGTACTTC,CSAQGGGKGETQYF
TRBJ1-3,NA,16,TRBV5-1,NA,TGCGCCAGCAGCTTGGATGGCCCCAGCTCTGGAAACACCATATATTTT,CASSLDGPSSGNTIYF
TRBJ1-1,NA,14,TRBV12-3/TRBV12-4,NA,TGTGCCAGCAGTTTACGGGAGCTGAACACTGAAGCTTTCTTT,CASSLRELNTEAFF
TRBJ2-1,NA,11,TRBV18,NA,TGTGCCAGCTCACCTCTGGCTGAGCAGTTCTTC,CASSPLAEQFF
TRBJ1-1,NA,11,TRBV11-2,NA,TGTGCCAGCACTCAATTCACTGAAGCTTTCTTT,CASTQFTEAFF
TRBJ2-4,NA,12,TRBV20-1,NA,TGCAGTGCTGGGGACCGGGGGAACATTCAGTACTTC,CSAGDRGNIQYF
TRBJ2-7,once,13,TRBV29-1,NA,TGCAGCGTTGCCCAGGTTGTGGCCTACGAGCAGTACTTC,CSVAQVVAYEQYF
TRBJ1-1,NA,11,TRBV4-2,NA,TGTGCCAGCACCCGTCTGGGAGAAGCTTTCTTT,CASTRLGEAFF
TRBJ2-7,NA,15,TRBV5-6,TRBD2,TGTGCCAGCAGCATGACAGCGGGGGTCTCCTACGAGCAGTACTTC,CASSMTAGVSYEQYF
TRBJ1-2,NA,13,TRBV4-3,NA,TGCGCCAGCAGCCATAAACGGGGCTATGGCTACACCTTC,CASSHKRGYGYTF
TRBJ2-2,NA,16,TRBV24-1,TRBD1,TGTGCCACCAGTGATCCCCGACAGGGGGATACCGGGGAGCTGTTTTTT,CATSDPRQGDTGELFF
TRBJ2-1,NA,13,TRBV2,NA,TGTGCCAGCAGTGAAGAGTCTGGGGTTGAGCAGTTCTTC,CASSEESGVEQFF
TRBJ2-2,NA,16,TRBV12-3/TRBV12-4,NA,TGTGCCAGCAGACATCCTTTGGCCCTAAACACCGGGGAGCTGTTTTTT,CASRHPLALNTGELFF
TRBJ2-5,NA,17,TRBV4-1,TRBD1,TGCGCCAGCAGCCAGGCCGGGACAGGGGCCTTTCAAGAGACCCAGTACTTC,CASSQAGTGAFQETQYF
TRBJ1-5,NA,12,TRBV5-1,NA,TGCGCCAGCAGCTTGCTGGTAGAGCCCCAGCATTTT,CASSLLVEPQHF
TRBJ1-2,NA,14,TRBV9,NA,TGTGCCAGCAGCAACAACCAACATTTCGACGGCTACACCTTC,CASSNNQHFDGYTF
TRBJ2-7,NA,14,TRBV6-5,TRBD1,TGTGCCAGCAGTTTCAACAGGGGGGCCCACGAGCAGTACTTC,CASSFNRGAHEQYF
TRBJ2-1,NA,14,TRBV29-1,TRBD1,TGCAGCGTGGAACAGGGGGCCGCCTACAATGAGCAGTTCTTC,CSVEQGAAYNEQFF
TRBJ2-1,NA,15,TRBV24-1,TRBD2,TGTGCCACCAGTGGGACTAGCGGGGGGGCCCATGAGCAGTTCTTC,CATSGTSGGAHEQFF
TRBJ1-2,once,13,TRBV29-1,TRBD1,TGCAGCGTTGAAGGGACAGGGGGCAGTGGCTACACCTTC,CSVEGTGGSGYTF